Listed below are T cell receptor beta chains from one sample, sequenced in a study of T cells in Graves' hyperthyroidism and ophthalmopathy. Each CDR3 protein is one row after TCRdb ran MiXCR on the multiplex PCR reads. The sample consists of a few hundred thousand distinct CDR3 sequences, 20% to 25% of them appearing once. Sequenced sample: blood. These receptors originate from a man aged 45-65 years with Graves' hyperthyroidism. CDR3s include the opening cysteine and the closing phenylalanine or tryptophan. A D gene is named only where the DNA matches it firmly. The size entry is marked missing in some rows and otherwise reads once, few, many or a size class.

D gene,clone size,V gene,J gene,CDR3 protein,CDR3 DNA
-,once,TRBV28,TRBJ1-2,CAGSFMGTYGYTF,TGTGCCGGCAGTTTTATGGGCACCTATGGCTACACCTTC
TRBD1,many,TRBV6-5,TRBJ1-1,CASSYAYSTGTMNTEAFF,TGTGCCAGCAGTTACGCTTATTCGACAGGGACGATGAACACTGAAGCTTTCTTT
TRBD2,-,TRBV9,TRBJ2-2,CASSVDLAGVYTGELFF,TGTGCCAGCAGCGTAGACTTAGCGGGAGTTTACACCGGGGAGCTGTTTTTT
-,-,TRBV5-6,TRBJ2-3,CASARLATDTQYF,TGTGCCAGCGCCCGGCTAGCCACAGATACGCAGTATTTT
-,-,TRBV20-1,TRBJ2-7,CSARTGLWAYEQYF,TGCAGTGCTAGAACGGGGCTGTGGGCCTACGAGCAGTACTTC
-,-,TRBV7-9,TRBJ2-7,CASSLNNLAYEQYF,TGTGCCAGCAGCTTAAATAATCTTGCCTACGAGCAGTACTTC
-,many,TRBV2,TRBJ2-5,CASREDWQETQYF,TGTGCCAGCAGGGAAGACTGGCAAGAGACCCAGTACTTC
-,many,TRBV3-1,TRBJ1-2,CASSPTGNYGYTF,TGTGCCAGCAGCCCCACAGGGAACTATGGCTACACCTTC
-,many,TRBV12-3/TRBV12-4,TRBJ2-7,CASRPDGGSYEQYF,TGTGCCAGCAGGCCGGACGGTGGCTCCTACGAGCAGTACTTC
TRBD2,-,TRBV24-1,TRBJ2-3,CASGVGGSTDTQYF,TGTGCCTCCGGCGTCGGGGGGAGCACAGATACGCAGTATTTT
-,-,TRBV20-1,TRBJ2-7,CSARDPGISEQYF,TGCAGTGCTAGAGATCCTGGCATCTCCGAGCAGTACTTC
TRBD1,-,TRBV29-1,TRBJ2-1,CSAGGAGQGYEQFF,TGCAGCGCCGGTGGCGCGGGACAGGGCTATGAGCAGTTCTTC
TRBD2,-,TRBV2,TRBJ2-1,CASSVGGRAYNEQFF,TGTGCCAGCAGTGTAGGCGGGAGGGCTTACAATGAGCAGTTCTTC
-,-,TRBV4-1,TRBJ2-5,CASSQERTQETQYF,TGCGCCAGCAGCCAAGAGCGGACCCAAGAGACCCAGTACTTC
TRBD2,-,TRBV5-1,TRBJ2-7,CASSEGLAYEQYF,TGCGCCAGCAGCGAGGGACTAGCCTACGAGCAGTACTTC
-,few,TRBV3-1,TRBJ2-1,CASSQDLISEAGYNEQFF,TGTGCCAGCAGCCAAGATCTAATTAGCGAGGCGGGCTACAATGAGCAGTTCTTC
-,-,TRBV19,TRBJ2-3,CASSTGPDLNSDTQYF,TGTGCCAGTAGTACAGGGCCTGACCTTAATAGTGATACGCAGTATTTT
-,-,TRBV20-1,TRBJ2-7,CSASGSSRSYEQYF,TGCAGTGCTAGTGGTAGCTCTCGGTCCTACGAGCAGTACTTC
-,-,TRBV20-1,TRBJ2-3,CSAREILGGPLATQYF,TGCAGTGCTAGAGAAATTCTGGGGGGTCCTTTGGCTACGCAGTATTTT
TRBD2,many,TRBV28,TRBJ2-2,CASSLWPAPPEAGGPSGTGELFF,TGTGCCAGCAGTTTATGGCCGGCCCCCCCCGAAGCGGGAGGACCTTCGGGCACCGGGGAGCTGTTTTTT
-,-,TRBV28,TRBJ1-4,CASSQDTTTNEKLFF,TGTGCCAGCAGTCAAGACACCACAACTAATGAAAAACTGTTTTTT
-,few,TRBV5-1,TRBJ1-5,CASSLLGREPQHF,TGCGCCAGCAGCCTATTAGGGCGGGAGCCCCAGCATTTT
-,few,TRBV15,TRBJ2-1,CATSRGTHRSYNEQFF,TGTGCCACCAGCAGAGGTACTCACCGCTCCTACAATGAGCAGTTCTTC
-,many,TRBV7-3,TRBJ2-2,CASSLIGGATGELFF,TGTGCCAGCAGCTTAATTGGGGGTGCCACCGGGGAGCTGTTTTTT